This entry describes one T cell receptor beta chain. This record belongs to a study of blood T cell repertoires in COVID-19. Germline CDR1 SGHDN, CDR2 FVKESK. Unmatched junction bases numbered 5, after V lost 4 bases and J lost 0 bases. The CDR3 loop spans 16 amino acids. Generated by immunoSEQ multiplex PCR, the TCRdb table keeps only in-frame clones and is missing some. The data contain approximately 260,000 clones, roughly 84% of them singletons. Sequencing used peripheral blood. The gene calls are TRBV14 and TRBJ1-3, with 8 bases lining up with TRBD1. This receptor was identified in a woman in her forties who had recovered from COVID-19. The CDR3 region has the DNA TGTGCCAGCAGCCGCGGACAGGGCCCCTCTGGAAACACCATATATTTT. Its translation: CASSRGQGPSGNTIYF. The full variable domain, in which reference TRBV14 and TRBJ1-3 provide the parts outside the CDR3, is EAGVTQFPSHSVIEKGQTVTLRCDPISGHDNLYWYRRVMGKEIKFLLHFVKESKQDESGMPNNRFLAERTGGTYSTLKVQPAELEDSGVYFCASSRGQGPSGNTIYFGEGSWLTVV.